The 13 T cell receptor beta chains below were found in one sample sequenced in a study of shared clonotypes between healthy human individuals. Clones were sequenced by immunoSEQ multiplex PCR, and TCRdb holds only the in-frame ones, with some missing. The sample has under 2.5 million clones, around 93% seen once. The sample was naive CD4+ T cells from PBMCs. Subset defined: CD45RA+ positively selected. These receptors were taken from a man aged 18-30 years in good health. Some clones in this sample may be carry-over from other donors' samples.

Notes on this clone: Other DNA sequences in this sample translate to the same CDR3. V and J are TRBV6-1 and TRBJ2-1; D not certain. Trimming removed 7 bases from V and 0 bases from J, with 7 bases in between. This CDR3 is 13 amino acids long. CDR1 and CDR2 from the germline V gene are MNHNS and SASEGT. This CDR3 reads CASTQSSYNEQFF. The CDR3 DNA sequence: TGTGCCAGCACCCAGAGCTCCTACAATGAGCAGTTCTTC.

The chain combines TRBV7-3 with TRBJ2-1, with 9 bases lining up with TRBD2. Germline-derived CDR1 and CDR2 are SGHTA and FQGTGA. The junction had 8 bases not matched to a gene; V was cut back by 5 bases and J by 3 bases. The CDR3 extends over 16 amino acids. The CDR3 coding sequence is TGTGCCAGCAGCCCCACGGGACTAGCAGACTACAATGAGCAGTTCTTC. Translating it yields CASSPTGLADYNEQFF.

V gene TRBV10-3 combines with J gene TRBJ2-1, with D possibly called TRBD1 or TRBD2 (5 bases each). Germline lookup yields CDR1 ENHRY and CDR2 SYGVKD. V was trimmed by 7 bases and J by 7 bases, leaving 17 bases between them. The CDR3 consists of 14 residues. CDR3 in amino acids: CAITGTRGLNEQFF. In DNA, the CDR3 is TGTGCCATCACCGGGACCCGGGGATTAAATGAGCAGTTCTTC.

The gene calls are TRBV7-9 and TRBJ1-4, with TRBD1 matching over 7 bases. After removal of 4 bases from V and 5 bases from J, the junction contained 13 bases not matched to a gene. This CDR3 has 17 residues. Germline values: CDR1 SEHNR, CDR2 FQNEAQ (reference sequence). CDR3 protein: CASSSPDRARSNEKLFF. The CDR3 DNA reads as TGTGCCAGCAGCTCGCCCGACAGGGCCCGCTCCAATGAAAAACTGTTTTTT.

The V call is TRBV6-1, the J call TRBJ1-2; no reliable D call. From germline, CDR1 is MNHNS and CDR2 SASEGT. Trimming took 7 bases from V and 7 from J, leaving 19 bases between them. The CDR3 has 14 residues. The CDR3 loop reads CASTETAGYGGYTF. The CDR3 DNA follows: TGTGCCAGCACCGAAACTGCGGGGTACGGTGGCTACACCTTC.

This clone was recorded once. The chain is built from TRBV29-1 and TRBJ2-5, with TRBD1 identical over 11 bases. Germline lookup yields CDR1 SQVTM and CDR2 ANQGSEA. Losses at the gene ends were 7 bases for V and 5 bases for J; bases not matched to a gene: 6. The CDR3 spans 13 residues. The CDR3 protein is CSGDRGNTETQYF. CDR3 nucleotide sequence: TGCAGCGGGGACAGGGGGAACACGGAGACCCAGTACTTC.

The CDR3 sequence is CASRVSPSGNTIYF. In DNA form, the CDR3 reads TGCGCCAGCAGGGTCTCTCCTTCTGGAAACACCATATATTTT. This chain connects TRBV5-1 to TRBJ1-3; D gene unclear. Per germline, CDR1 SGHRS and CDR2 YFSETQ. CDR3 length: 14 amino acids. Trimming pared 5 bases from V and 1 base from J, leaving 10 bases between.

The chain carries TRBV14 and TRBJ2-7; tentatively, D is TRBD1 or TRBD2 (6 bases each). Germline V gene sequence: CDR1 SGHDN, CDR2 FVKESK. The CDR3 totals 16 residues. As DNA, the CDR3 is TGTGTCAAACGTAATCACACGGCGGGACAATACTACGAGCAGTACTTC. Amino acid sequence: CVKRNHTAGQYYEQYF.

The rearrangement uses TRBV5-1 and TRBJ2-5, with a weak D call TRBD1 (5 bases). V was pared by 0 bases and J by 3 bases, with 12 bases between. This CDR3 contains 15 residues. The germline gives CDR1 SGHRS, CDR2 YFSETQ. The CDR3 DNA reads as TGCGCCAGCAGCTTGGGGGGCCATACTGAAGAGACCCAGTACTTC. It yields the protein CASSLGGHTEETQYF.

The chain combines TRBV11-3 with TRBJ1-1; D remains unclear. This CDR3 spans 13 amino acids. The V and J ends lost 4 bases and 0 bases respectively, with 6 bases between them. CDR1 is SGHNT and CDR2 is YENEEA in the germline V gene. In nucleotides, the CDR3 is TGTGCCAGCAGCTCTGAGGTGAACACTGAAGCTTTCTTT. Its translation: CASSSEVNTEAFF.

The CDR3 loop is CASAPRRRSYEQYF. In nucleotides, the CDR3 is TGCGCCAGCGCGCCGAGGCGGCGGTCCTACGAGCAGTACTTC. The genes are TRBV5-1 and TRBJ2-7; D gene unclear. Trimming removed 7 bases at V and 1 base at J, with 15 bases between. The CDR3 is 14 residues long. Germline values: CDR1 SGHRS, CDR2 YFSETQ.

This clone showed up just a few times. This chain uses TRBV6-6 with TRBJ1-1; 7 nucleotides agree with TRBD1. Germline V gene data show CDR1 as MNHNY and CDR2 as SVGAGI (reference sequence). Trimming cost V 6 bases and J 2 bases; bases outside gene matches: 12. CDR3 size: 16 residues. CDR3 sequence: CASSPLRDSPNTEAFF. In nucleotides, the CDR3 is TGTGCCAGCAGCCCTCTCCGGGACAGTCCTAACACTGAAGCTTTCTTT.

The genes are TRBV6-5 and TRBJ2-7; TRBD1 is a possible D gene (6 bases). V lost 9 bases to trimming and J lost 2 bases, with 20 bases between them. Germline-derived CDR1 and CDR2 are MNHEY and SVGAGI. The CDR3 runs to 15 residues. The CDR3 DNA follows: TGTGCCAGAGAGGGGGTGGCGGAACCAACCTACGAGCAGTACTTC. Translated: CAREGVAEPTYEQYF.